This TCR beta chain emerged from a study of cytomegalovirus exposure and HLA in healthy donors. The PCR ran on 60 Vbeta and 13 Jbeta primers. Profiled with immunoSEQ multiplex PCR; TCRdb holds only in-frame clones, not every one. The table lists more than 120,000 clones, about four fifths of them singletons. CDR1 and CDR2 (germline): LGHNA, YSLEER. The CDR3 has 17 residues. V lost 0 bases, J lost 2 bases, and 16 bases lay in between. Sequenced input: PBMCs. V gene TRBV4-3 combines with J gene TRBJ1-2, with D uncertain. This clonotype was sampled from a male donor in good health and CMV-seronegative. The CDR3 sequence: CASSQDLAEARNYGYTF. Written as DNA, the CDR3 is TGCGCCAGCAGCCAAGATCTGGCCGAAGCGAGAAACTATGGCTACACCTTC.